This note documents a single T cell receptor (beta chain) sequence. Its target is not known. The CDR3 is made up of 12 amino acids. V lost 4 bases to trimming and J lost 8 bases, with 14 bases between them. Germline CDR1 and CDR2: SQVTM and ANQGSEA. This specimen comes from a study of cytomegalovirus exposure and HLA in healthy donors. Study-wide results and limits: In a later analysis, at a false discovery rate of 0.05, 15,000 to 20,000 TCR beta sequences were associated with HLA alleles.

The primer mix had 60 Vbeta and 13 Jbeta primers. Sequencing was performed with immunoSEQ multiplex PCR; in TCRdb, only in-frame clones are kept and a portion is missing. The repertoire holds around 220,000 clones, with 65% to 80% as singletons. The sequencing sample was made of PBMCs. The receptor was isolated from a girl aged 2-10 years in good health and CMV-seronegative. The chain has TRBV29-1 and TRBJ1-2, with D possibly TRBD1 on 5 matching bases. CDR3 coding DNA: TGCAGCGTTGTTGATCCAGGGTACGGCTACACCTTC. Its protein is CSVVDPGYGYTF.